The 30 T cell receptor beta chains presented below share a single source sample, sequenced in a study of CD4 T cells in relation to SARS-CoV-2 and coronaviruses. These receptors' antigens are unknown. Some clones are missing from TCRdb's copy, which holds only in-frame ones; the method was immunoSEQ multiplex PCR. Of about 35,000 clones listed, approximately 80% were seen once; the top ten hold around 21%. The sequencing sample was made of memory CD4+ T cells from PBMCs, cultured in vitro. Every receptor here comes from an adult with COVID-19.

The chain has TRBV7-9 and TRBJ2-3; D possibly uses TRBD1 or TRBD2 (5 bases each). Germline-derived CDR1 and CDR2 are SEHNR and FQNEAQ (reference sequence). The length of the CDR3 is 17 residues. The ends were cut back, 5 bases at V and 0 bases at J, with 18 bases in the middle. The DNA for the CDR3 is TGTGCCAGCAGCCGACCGATCGGGGACGTTAGCACAGATACGCAGTATTTT. Its translation is CASSRPIGDVSTDTQYF. Looking up the rest from reference TRBV7-9 and TRBJ2-3 gives the full variable domain: DTGVSQNPRHKITKRGQNVTFRCDPISEHNRLYWYRQTLGQGPEFLTYFQNEAQLEKSRLLSDRFSAERPKGSFSTLEIQRTEQGDSAMYLCASSRPIGDVSTDTQYFGPGTRLTVL.

The chain uses TRBV28 and TRBJ2-1, with D hard to call. CDR3 size: 15 residues. The germline gives CDR1 MDHEN, CDR2 SYDVKM. Trimming pared 5 bases from V and 7 bases from J, leaving 18 bases between. Here the CDR3 reads CASSHPRTPGNEQFF. The CDR3, as DNA: TGTGCCAGCAGTCATCCTAGAACCCCAGGTAATGAGCAGTTCTTC.

This clone was recorded a few times. The chain recombines TRBV19 with TRBJ2-2; D not certain. CDR3 length equals 12 residues. The germline V gene has CDR1 LNHDA and CDR2 SQIVND (reference sequence). Trimming left V 3 bases short and J 7 bases short, with 6 bases between. Written as DNA, the CDR3 is TGTGCCAGTAGTATTGTCCACGGGGAGCTGTTTTTT. Amino acid sequence: CASSIVHGELFF.

J is TRBJ2-7 and V is TRBV5-1; D is uncertain. Germline CDR1 SGHRS, CDR2 YFSETQ. V lost 1 base to trimming and J lost 0 bases, with 8 bases between them. This CDR3 comprises 14 residues. The CDR3 DNA is TGCGCCAGCAGCTTGAGCTCTAGCTCCTACGAGCAGTACTTC. Amino acids: CASSLSSSSYEQYF.

The count of this clone is one. The chain has TRBV30 and TRBJ2-3; 10 bases are shared with TRBD1. The germline V gene encodes CDR1 GTSNPN and CDR2 SVGIG (reference sequence). The CDR3 consists of 15 residues. Trimming at V came to 0 bases and at J to 5 bases, leaving 5 bases not matched to a gene. This chain's CDR3 is CAWSVGQGVGDTQYF. Here the CDR3 DNA reads TGTGCCTGGAGTGTAGGACAGGGGGTAGGAGATACGCAGTATTTT.

The rearrangement uses TRBV6-5 and TRBJ1-2, with 7 nucleotides matching TRBD1. CDR1 and CDR2 (germline): MNHEY, SVGAGI. The CDR3 length is 14 residues. With V trimmed by 6 bases and J by 6 bases, 10 bases remained unmatched. The CDR3 loop reads CASRNDREKDGYTF. The CDR3 DNA follows: TGTGCCAGCAGAAATGACAGGGAGAAGGATGGCTACACCTTC.

The rearrangement joins TRBV19 to TRBJ1-1, with D possibly TRBD1 on 5 matching bases. Deletions cut 3 bases from V and 5 bases from J, with 16 bases between. CDR1 and CDR2 from the germline V gene are LNHDA and SQIVND (reference sequence). This CDR3 comprises 15 residues. The CDR3 reads CASSIFREGGTEAFF. CDR3 bases: TGTGCCAGTAGTATTTTCAGGGAGGGTGGAACTGAAGCTTTCTTT.

The rearrangement joins TRBV7-9 to TRBJ2-1, with 12 nucleotides matching TRBD2. In germline, CDR1 is SEHNR, CDR2 FQNEAQ (reference sequence). This CDR3 has 15 residues. The ends lost 4 bases at V and 8 bases at J; junction bases unmatched: 6. For the CDR3, the DNA is TGTGCCAGCAGCTCCTCTGGACTAGCGGGATATGAGCAGTTCTTC. It codes for CASSSSGLAGYEQFF.

The V gene is TRBV18, the J gene TRBJ1-1; unclear D gene. Trimming cost V 1 base and J 0 bases, with 9 bases left between them. CDR1 and CDR2 from the germline V gene are KGHSH and LQKENI. The CDR3 sequence is 15 residues long. In DNA, the CDR3 is TGTGCCAGCTCACCACAGGTAGAGCTGAACACTGAAGCTTTCTTT. It translates to CASSPQVELNTEAFF.

V gene TRBV4-2 combines with J gene TRBJ1-5; D is possibly TRBD1 (6 bases). From germline, CDR1 is LGHNA and CDR2 YNFKEQ. The V and J ends lost 0 bases and 6 bases respectively, with 18 bases between them. This CDR3 is built from 17 residues. This chain's CDR3 is CASSQDAAGALSQPQHF. The CDR3 region has the DNA TGTGCCAGCAGCCAAGACGCGGCAGGGGCGCTGAGTCAGCCCCAGCATTTT.

The chain links TRBV5-1 to TRBJ1-1; D gene ambiguous. This CDR3 comprises 13 residues. CDR1 and CDR2 from the germline V gene are SGHRS and YFSETQ. V was cut by 0 bases and J by 2 bases, with 5 bases left in between. The CDR3 reads CASSLGVNTEAFF. The CDR3 region has the DNA TGCGCCAGCAGCTTGGGAGTCAACACTGAAGCTTTCTTT.

The chain carries TRBV7-3 and TRBJ2-5; the D gene is possibly TRBD1 (5 bases). CDR3 size: 13 residues. CDR1 SGHTA and CDR2 FQGTGA come from the germline V gene. V was shortened by 5 bases and J by 4 bases, with 11 bases between the two germline ends. For the CDR3, the DNA is TGTGCCAGCAGCCCAGGGATAGGAGAGACCCAGTACTTC. Amino acid sequence: CASSPGIGETQYF. The whole variable domain, filled in from reference TRBV7-3 and TRBJ2-5, reads GAGVSQTPSNKVTEKGKYVELRCDPISGHTALYWYRQSLGQGPEFLIYFQGTGAADDSGLPNDRFFAVRPEGSVSTLKIQRTERGDSAVYLCASSPGIGETQYFGPGTRLLVL.

This sequence joins TRBV20-1 and TRBJ2-7; D call uncertain. The germline V gene has CDR1 DFQATT and CDR2 SNEGSKA (reference sequence). Trimming took 3 bases from V and 3 from J, leaving 15 bases between them. The CDR3 is made up of 14 amino acids. The DNA for the CDR3 is TGCAGTGCTAGTGAACATGAAAAGCTCTACGAGCAGTACTTC. This gives the protein CSASEHEKLYEQYF.

The rearrangement joins TRBV4-1 to TRBJ1-1; TRBD1 is a possible D gene (5 bases). Trimming removed 0 bases from V and 4 bases from J, with 9 bases in between. This CDR3 region has 14 residues. Germline lookup yields CDR1 MGHRA and CDR2 YSYEKL. CDR3 bases: TGCGCCAGCAGCCAAGATGGGGGGTCCACTGAAGCTTTCTTT. Protein product: CASSQDGGSTEAFF.

V is TRBV18 and J is TRBJ1-5, with a tentative D call TRBD1 (5 bases). The CDR3 is 15 residues long. Germline V lookup: CDR1 KGHSH, CDR2 LQKENI. V gave up 3 bases and J gave up 9 bases, with 18 bases separating them. The CDR3 DNA sequence: TGTGCCAGCTCACCTCGCCGAGGGGACTTATCGCCCCAGCATTTT. This sequence encodes CASSPRRGDLSPQHF.

This chain joins TRBV6-5 and TRBJ2-3; no clear D. CDR1 is MNHEY, CDR2 SVGAGI, per germline. This CDR3 has 10 residues. Trimming cost V 8 bases and J 4 bases, with 4 bases left between them. The CDR3 coding sequence is TGTGCCAGCGGGGCAGATACGCAGTATTTT. It specifies CASGADTQYF.

The chain combines TRBV6-5 with TRBJ1-3; tentatively, D is TRBD1 (5 bases). Trimming pared 6 bases from V and 4 bases from J, leaving 16 bases between. In germline, CDR1 is MNHEY, CDR2 SVGAGI. The CDR3 totals 15 residues. The CDR3 region has the DNA TGTGCCAGCAGGCCCCCCGGGGGTTCAGGAAACACCATATATTTT. It specifies CASRPPGGSGNTIYF.

This chain connects TRBV7-2 to TRBJ2-7; D gene unclear. In germline, CDR1 is SGHTA, CDR2 FQGNSA. The length of the CDR3 is 14 residues. The V end was cut by 4 bases, the J end by 2 bases, with 12 bases between. DNA for the CDR3: TGTGCCAGCAGCTACGAGTATATCGCCTACGAGCAGTACTTC. Its translation is CASSYEYIAYEQYF.

The V call is TRBV6-5, the J call TRBJ1-4, with 10 nucleotides matching TRBD1. This CDR3 contains 13 residues. Trimming cost V 8 bases and J 6 bases; bases outside gene matches: 3. Germline V gene data show CDR1 as MNHEY and CDR2 as SVGAGI. The CDR3 loop is CASRQGADEKLFF. DNA for the CDR3: TGTGCCAGCCGACAGGGGGCAGATGAAAAACTGTTTTTT.

The V gene is TRBV7-3, the J gene TRBJ2-3, with 11 bases matching TRBD2. The germline V gene has CDR1 SGHTA and CDR2 FQGTGA. The trim removed 2 bases at V and 0 bases at J, leaving 4 bases unmatched. The CDR3 loop spans 17 amino acids. CDR3 DNA: TGTGCCAGCAGCTTAGTGGCTAGCGGGGGGAGCACAGATACGCAGTATTTT. It yields the protein CASSLVASGGSTDTQYF.

The chain has TRBV6-5 and TRBJ2-7; TRBD2 agrees at 8 bases. The CDR3 runs to 14 residues. V lost 7 bases and J lost 6; bases outside the gene matches: 11. Germline V gene data show CDR1 as MNHEY and CDR2 as SVGAGI. The CDR3 protein is CASTAGTSIVEQYF. The DNA for the CDR3 is TGTGCCAGCACTGCAGGGACTAGTATAGTCGAGCAGTACTTC.

The rearrangement uses TRBV3-1 (or the pseudogene TRBV3-2) and TRBJ2-1; 8 bases align to TRBD1. J lost 0 bases, V lost 2 bases, and 12 bases had no gene match. There are 19 residues in the CDR3. The germline V gene encodes CDR1 LGHDT and CDR2 YNNKEL (reference sequence). CDR3 sequence (DNA): TGTGCCAGCAGCCAATTAACCGGGACAGGACCCTTCTCCTACAATGAGCAGTTCTTC. Its translation is CASSQLTGTGPFSYNEQFF.

The rearrangement links TRBV18 to TRBJ2-1; D may be TRBD1 (6 bases). CDR3 length: 14 residues. From germline, CDR1 is KGHSH and CDR2 LQKENI. V dropped 4 bases and J dropped 9 bases, with 16 bases sitting between them. Written as DNA, the CDR3 is TGTGCCAGCTCACTGATGACCTTGGGGGCTGAGCAGTTCTTC. As protein: CASSLMTLGAEQFF.

The chain has TRBV30 and TRBJ2-2, with 15 bases identical to TRBD2. The germline gives CDR1 GTSNPN, CDR2 SVGIG (reference sequence). This CDR3 region has 19 residues. The V segment lost 4 bases and the J segment 5 bases; nucleotides outside the gene matches: 14. The CDR3 DNA follows: TGTGCCTGGAAGATTTGGACTAGCGGGAGGGGAGGGGGGACCGGGGAGCTGTTTTTT. Translating it yields CAWKIWTSGRGGGTGELFF.

Only a few counts were recorded for this clone. V is TRBV4-2 and J is TRBJ2-2, with 9 nucleotides matching TRBD1. CDR1 and CDR2 (germline): LGHNA, YNFKEQ. V shed 0 bases and J 5 bases; nucleotides not matched to a gene: 13. The CDR3 spans 19 residues. The CDR3 DNA is TGTGCCAGCAGCCAAGAGGTGGGGGGAAGGACAGGGGTGACCGGGGAGCTGTTTTTT. Translating it yields CASSQEVGGRTGVTGELFF.

The V and J genes are TRBV20-1 and TRBJ2-5; D is uncertain. Germline V lookup: CDR1 DFQATT, CDR2 SNEGSKA (reference sequence). The V end lost 4 bases, the J end lost 2 bases, and 5 bases lay between the germline ends. The CDR3 spans 11 residues. The CDR3 is CSAKPQETQYF. CDR3 nucleotides: TGCAGTGCTAAGCCGCAAGAGACCCAGTACTTC.

Only one count was recorded for this clone. The V call is TRBV18, the J call TRBJ1-1; no clear D. Germline-derived CDR1 and CDR2 are KGHSH and LQKENI. The length of the CDR3 is 13 residues. The V gene lost 3 bases and the J gene lost 5 bases, with 10 bases spanning the gap. The CDR3 nucleotides read TGTGCCAGCTCACCCCTGACGAAGACTGAAGCTTTCTTT. The encoded protein is CASSPLTKTEAFF.

The chain couples TRBV14 to TRBJ1-4, with D unresolved. The germline gives CDR1 SGHDN, CDR2 FVKESK. V was trimmed by 3 bases and J by 4 bases, leaving 12 bases between them. The CDR3 runs to 15 residues. The CDR3, as DNA: TGTGCCAGCAGCCAGATAGTAACGCGTAATGAAAAACTGTTTTTT. As protein: CASSQIVTRNEKLFF.

V is TRBV12-3 or TRBV12-4 and J is TRBJ2-3; D is unclear. The CDR3 is 13 residues long. Trimming took off 8 bases at V and 6 bases at J, with 15 bases between the two ends. The CDR3: CASRTQIVDTQYF. DNA of the CDR3: TGTGCCAGCCGGACCCAAATTGTGGATACGCAGTATTTT.

The gene calls are TRBV3-1 (or the pseudogene TRBV3-2) and TRBJ1-2; D ambiguous. The V gene's germline CDR1 is LGHDT and CDR2 YNNKEL (reference sequence). Trimming took 0 bases from V and 4 from J, leaving 6 bases between them. This CDR3 spans 13 amino acids. CDR3 sequence: CASSQEGSYGYTF. Written as DNA, the CDR3 is TGTGCCAGCAGCCAAGAGGGCTCCTATGGCTACACCTTC.